This entry is about one T cell receptor (beta chain). The CDR3 contains 14 residues. V was cut by 7 bases and J by 3 bases, with 15 bases left in between. The germline V gene has CDR1 MDHEN and CDR2 SYDVKM. The data belong to a study of blood T cells in healthy people across ages. At the level of the study: About one barcoded beta molecule was captured per two T cells (by template switching).

The authors ran a second PCR of 7 to 11 cycles using a sample-barcoded 5' primer and a J-beta primer mix. TCRdb itself ran the 5' RACE reads through MiXCR, one entry per CDR3 protein. The profile shows over 1,500,000 distinct CDR3 sequences, 40% to 55% of them singletons. J is TRBJ1-1 and V is TRBV28, with D possibly TRBD1 on 6 matching bases. Sequences were obtained from blood. The receptor was isolated from a woman aged 40-49 years in good health. CDR3 in DNA: TGTGCCAGCAATTCCCGGGGGGCGTACACTGAAGCTTTCTTT. Translating gives CASNSRGAYTEAFF. Filled out from reference TRBV28 and TRBJ1-1, the complete variable domain reads DVKVTQSSRYLVKRTGEKVFLECVQDMDHENMFWYRQDPGLGLRLIYFSYDVKMKEKGDIPEGYSVSREKKERFSLILESASTNQTSMYLCASNSRGAYTEAFFGQGTRLTVV.